The clone carrying this TCR beta chain was counted ten times or more. As yet, its antigen is unknown. This entry belongs to a study of T-cell reconstitution after alpha-beta-depleted transplantation in children. Study findings and constraints: Recipient T cells and thymic progenitors that survived were the source of the high TCRbeta diversity seen at day 60 in some patients. Most T-cell counts and diversity one year after the transplant came from T cells that were newly produced. Several hundred rapidly expanded clones from non-depleted graft cells reportedly supplied alpha-beta T cells about two months post-transplant.

The CDR3 is 18 amino acids. The V segment lost 3 bases and the J segment 4 bases; nucleotides outside the gene matches: 18. A library of TCRbeta sequences, prepared with unique molecular identifiers, was generated. TCRdb re-called the PCR reads through MiXCR, storing one row per CDR3 protein. This sample carries about 440,000 distinct CDR3 sequences, over 40% of them seen once, and the ten largest clones take about 30%. Sequenced material: PBMCs, taken before TCRalphabeta/CD19-depleted stem cell transplant. This TCR came from a girl between 2 and 10 years old with aplastic anemia, due to receive a stem cell transplant. The rearrangement joins TRBV12-3 or TRBV12-4 to TRBJ2-7, with 7 nucleotides matching TRBD1. CDR3: CASSLLMTRDRLLYEQYF. The CDR3 coding sequence is TGTGCCAGCAGTTTGCTAATGACCCGGGACAGATTATTATACGAGCAGTACTTC.